This T cell receptor beta chain stems from a study of technical replicates of blood from a few donors. Method: immunoSEQ multiplex PCR; TCRdb's copy keeps in-frame clones and lacks some. Of approximately 81,000 clones listed, around four fifths are singletons. This CDR3 has 14 amino acids. Germline assignment: CDR1 MGHRA and CDR2 YSYEKL. The V segment lost 4 bases and the J segment 7 bases; nucleotides outside the gene matches: 5. The clonotype was recovered from a human donor in good health. Some clones in this sample may be carry-over from other donors' samples. V gene TRBV4-1 combines with J gene TRBJ1-2; 11 nucleotides match TRBD1. The sample consisted of PBMCs. The CDR3 DNA follows: TGCGCCAGCAGCCCCCGGGACAGGGGGTCTGGCTACACCTTC. Translated, it gives CASSPRDRGSGYTF.